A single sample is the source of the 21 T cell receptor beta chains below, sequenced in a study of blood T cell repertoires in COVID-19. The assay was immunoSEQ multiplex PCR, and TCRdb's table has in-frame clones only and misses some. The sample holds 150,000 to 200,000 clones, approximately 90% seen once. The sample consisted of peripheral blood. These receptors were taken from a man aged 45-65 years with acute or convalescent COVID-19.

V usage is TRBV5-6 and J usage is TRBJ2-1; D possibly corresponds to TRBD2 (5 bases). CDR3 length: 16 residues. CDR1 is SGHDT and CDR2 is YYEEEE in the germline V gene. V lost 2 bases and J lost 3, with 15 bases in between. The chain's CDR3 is CASSFRGVVGYNEQFF. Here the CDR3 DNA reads TGTGCCAGCAGCTTCCGGGGTGTCGTAGGCTACAATGAGCAGTTCTTC.

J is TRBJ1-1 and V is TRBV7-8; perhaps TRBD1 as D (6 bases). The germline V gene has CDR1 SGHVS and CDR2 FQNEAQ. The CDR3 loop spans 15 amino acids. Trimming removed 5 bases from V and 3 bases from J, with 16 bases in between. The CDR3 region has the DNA TGTGCCAGCAGCCAAATAGGGGGAAGGCACACTGAAGCTTTCTTT. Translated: CASSQIGGRHTEAFF. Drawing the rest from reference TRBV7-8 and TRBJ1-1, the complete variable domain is GAGVSQSPRYKVAKRGQDVALRCDPISGHVSLFWYQQALGQGPEFLTYFQNEAQLDKSGLPSDRFFAERPEGSVSTLKIQRTQQEDSAVYLCASSQIGGRHTEAFFGQGTRLTVV.

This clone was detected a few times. In DNA form, the CDR3 reads TGTGCCAGCAGCCCAGGGGTACTAGGGTTGGGTGGGCCGTCCTACGAGCAGTACGTC. Its protein product is CASSPGVLGLGGPSYEQYV. V and J are TRBV7-2 and TRBJ2-7; weak D call: TRBD1 (6 bases). Germline CDR1 is SGHTA and CDR2 is FQGNSA. The CDR3 is 19 residues long. Trimming cost V 5 bases and J 1 base, with 27 bases left between them.

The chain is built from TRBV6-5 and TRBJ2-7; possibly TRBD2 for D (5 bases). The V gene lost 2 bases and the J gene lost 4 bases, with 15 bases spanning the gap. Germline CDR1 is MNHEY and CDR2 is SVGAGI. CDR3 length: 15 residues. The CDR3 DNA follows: TGTGCCAGCAGTTACCTGGACCCCTCGGGATACGAGCAGTACTTC. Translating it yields CASSYLDPSGYEQYF.

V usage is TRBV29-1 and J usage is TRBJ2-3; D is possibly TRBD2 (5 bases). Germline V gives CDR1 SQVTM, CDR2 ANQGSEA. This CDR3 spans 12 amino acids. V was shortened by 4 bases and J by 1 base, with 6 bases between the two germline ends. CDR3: CSVGTGTDTQYF. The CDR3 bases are TGCAGCGTTGGGACTGGCACAGATACGCAGTATTTT.

CDR3 region: CSVVRTGDTDTQYF. DNA for the CDR3: TGCAGCGTTGTTAGGACAGGGGACACAGATACGCAGTATTTT. The chain employs TRBV29-1 and TRBJ2-3; 9 bases agree with TRBD1. The CDR3 contains 14 residues. The germline V gene has CDR1 SQVTM and CDR2 ANQGSEA. V trimming: 4 bases; J trimming: 2 bases; junction bases outside the gene matches: 4.

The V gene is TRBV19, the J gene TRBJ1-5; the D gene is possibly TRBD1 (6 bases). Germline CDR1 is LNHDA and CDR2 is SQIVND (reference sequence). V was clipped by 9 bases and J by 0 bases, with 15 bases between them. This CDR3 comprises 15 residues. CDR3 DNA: TGTGCCAGCAATGACAGGTTCTATAGCAATCAGCCCCAGCATTTT. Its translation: CASNDRFYSNQPQHF.

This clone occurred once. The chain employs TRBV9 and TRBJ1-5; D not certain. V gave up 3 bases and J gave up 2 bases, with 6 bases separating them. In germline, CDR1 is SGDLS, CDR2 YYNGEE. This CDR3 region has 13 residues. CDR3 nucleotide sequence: TGTGCCAGCAGCGGGCCCGGCAATCAGCCCCAGCATTTT. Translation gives CASSGPGNQPQHF.

The CDR3 sequence: CASSLGQGFNEQYV. CDR3 nucleotides: TGCGCCAGCAGCTTGGGCCAGGGGTTCAACGAGCAGTACGTC. The V gene is TRBV5-1, the J gene TRBJ2-7; tentative D call: TRBD1 (6 bases). The CDR3 has 14 residues. V lost 0 bases to trimming and J lost 5 bases, with 12 bases between them. The germline gives CDR1 SGHRS, CDR2 YFSETQ.

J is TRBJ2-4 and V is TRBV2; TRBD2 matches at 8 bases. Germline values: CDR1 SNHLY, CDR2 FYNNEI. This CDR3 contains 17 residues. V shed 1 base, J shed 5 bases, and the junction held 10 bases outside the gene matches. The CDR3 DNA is TGTGCCAGCAGTGAAGGGTCGAGCGGGGGAGGGGAAAACATTCAGTACTTC. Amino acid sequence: CASSEGSSGGGENIQYF.

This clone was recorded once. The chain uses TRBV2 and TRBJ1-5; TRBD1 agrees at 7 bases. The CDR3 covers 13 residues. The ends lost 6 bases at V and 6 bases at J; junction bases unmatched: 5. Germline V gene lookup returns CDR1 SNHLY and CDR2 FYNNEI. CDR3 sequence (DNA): TGTGCCAGCAGGGCCCGGGACAGTCAGCCCCAGCATTTT. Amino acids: CASRARDSQPQHF.

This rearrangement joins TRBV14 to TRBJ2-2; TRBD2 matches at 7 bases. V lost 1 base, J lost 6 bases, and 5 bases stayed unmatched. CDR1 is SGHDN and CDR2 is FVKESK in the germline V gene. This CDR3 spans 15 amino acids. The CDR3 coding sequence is TGTGCCAGCAGCCAAGCGGCGGGAGTGGCCGGGGAGCTGTTTTTT. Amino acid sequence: CASSQAAGVAGELFF.

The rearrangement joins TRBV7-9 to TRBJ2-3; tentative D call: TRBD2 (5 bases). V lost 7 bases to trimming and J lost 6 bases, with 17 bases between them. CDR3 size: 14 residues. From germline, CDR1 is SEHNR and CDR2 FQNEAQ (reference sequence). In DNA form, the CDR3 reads TGTGCCAGCACCTTGGAGGACTTAATCGATACGCAGTATTTT. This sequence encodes CASTLEDLIDTQYF.

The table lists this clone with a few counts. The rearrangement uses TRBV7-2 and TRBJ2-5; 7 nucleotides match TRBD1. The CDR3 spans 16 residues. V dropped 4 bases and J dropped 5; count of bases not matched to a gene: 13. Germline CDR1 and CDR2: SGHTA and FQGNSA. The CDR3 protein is CASSSGFTGVGETQYF. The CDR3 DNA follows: TGTGCCAGCAGCTCAGGTTTTACAGGGGTTGGGGAGACCCAGTACTTC.

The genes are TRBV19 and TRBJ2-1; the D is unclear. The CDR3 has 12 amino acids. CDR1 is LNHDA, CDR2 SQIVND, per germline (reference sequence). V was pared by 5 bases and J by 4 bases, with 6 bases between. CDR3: CASSPTYNEQFF. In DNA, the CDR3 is TGTGCCAGTAGTCCGACTTACAATGAGCAGTTCTTC.

This chain's CDR3 is CASSAGQNTGELFF. CDR3 in DNA: TGTGCCAGCAGCGCTGGACAGAACACCGGGGAGCTGTTTTTT. The rearrangement joins TRBV7-9 to TRBJ2-2, with D perhaps TRBD1 (5 bases). There are 14 residues in the CDR3. V was trimmed by 5 bases and J by 1 base, leaving 8 bases between them. CDR1 is SEHNR, CDR2 FQNEAQ, per germline (reference sequence).

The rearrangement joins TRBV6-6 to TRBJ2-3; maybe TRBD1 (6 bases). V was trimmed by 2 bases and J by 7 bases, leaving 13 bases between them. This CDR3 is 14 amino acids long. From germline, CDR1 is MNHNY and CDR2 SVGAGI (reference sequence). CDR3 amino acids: CASSYTGTLYTQYF. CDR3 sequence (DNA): TGTGCCAGCAGTTACACGGGGACACTTTATACGCAGTATTTT.

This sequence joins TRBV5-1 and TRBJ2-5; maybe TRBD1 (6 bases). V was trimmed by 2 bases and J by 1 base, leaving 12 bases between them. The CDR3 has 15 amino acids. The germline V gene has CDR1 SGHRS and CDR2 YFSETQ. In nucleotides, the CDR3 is TGCGCCAGCAGCTTCAGGGGATGGGGCCAAGAGACCCAGTACTTC. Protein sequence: CASSFRGWGQETQYF.

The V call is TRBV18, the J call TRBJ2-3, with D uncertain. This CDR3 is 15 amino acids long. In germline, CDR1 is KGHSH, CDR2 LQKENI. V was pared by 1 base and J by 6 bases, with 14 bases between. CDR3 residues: CASSPRQDPRDTQYF. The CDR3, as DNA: TGTGCCAGCTCACCACGGCAGGATCCCCGCGATACGCAGTATTTT.

CDR3 bases: TGTGCCAGCAGCCTCGGGGGACAGGGATCCTACGAGCAGTACGTC. This translates into CASSLGGQGSYEQYV. The V gene is TRBV13, the J gene TRBJ2-7; 9 bases are shared with TRBD1. The CDR3 extends over 15 amino acids. Trimming took 5 bases from V and 1 from J; bases not matched to a gene: 6. The germline V gene encodes CDR1 PRHDT and CDR2 FYEKMQ (reference sequence).

In DNA, the CDR3 is TGTGCCAGCAGCCAAATACTAGCGTCCTCCTACGAGCAGTACGTC. Its translation: CASSQILASSYEQYV. This chain joins TRBV3-1 (or the pseudogene TRBV3-2) and TRBJ2-7; 7 bases line up with TRBD2. Germline V lookup: CDR1 LGHDT, CDR2 YNNKEL (reference sequence). The CDR3 extends over 15 amino acids. Germline trimming cut 2 bases from V and 0 bases from J; bases unmatched to any gene: 4.